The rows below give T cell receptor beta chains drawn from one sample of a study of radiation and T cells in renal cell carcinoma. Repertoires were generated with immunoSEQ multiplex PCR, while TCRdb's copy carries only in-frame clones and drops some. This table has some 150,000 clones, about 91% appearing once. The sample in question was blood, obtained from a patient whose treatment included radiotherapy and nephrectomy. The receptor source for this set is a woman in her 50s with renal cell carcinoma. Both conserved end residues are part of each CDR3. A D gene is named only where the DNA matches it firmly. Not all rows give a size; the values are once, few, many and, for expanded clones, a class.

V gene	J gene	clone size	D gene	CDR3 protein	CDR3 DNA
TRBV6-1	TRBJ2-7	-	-	CASMGAQGPYEQYF	TGTGCCAGCATGGGGGCACAGGGACCCTACGAGCAGTACTTC
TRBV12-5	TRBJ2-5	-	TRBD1	CASGLVRDRPPQETQYF	TGTGCTAGTGGTTTGGTACGGGACAGGCCTCCTCAAGAGACCCAGTACTTC
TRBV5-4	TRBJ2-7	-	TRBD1	CASSPGTGGEQYF	TGTGCCAGCAGCCCCGGGACAGGAGGCGAGCAGTACTTC
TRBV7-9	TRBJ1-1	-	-	CASSPAGMNTEAFF	TGTGCCAGCAGCCCGGCAGGGATGAACACTGAAGCTTTCTTT
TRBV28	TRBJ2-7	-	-	CASSLGGAAVYEQYF	TGTGCCAGCAGTTTAGGGGGGGCAGCGGTCTACGAGCAGTACTTC
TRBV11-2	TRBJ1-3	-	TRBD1	CASSFGQGRSGNTIYF	TGTGCCAGCAGCTTTGGACAGGGGAGATCTGGAAACACCATATATTTT
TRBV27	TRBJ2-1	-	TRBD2	CASSGLAAYNEQFF	TGTGCCAGCTCGGGACTAGCGGCCTACAATGAGCAGTTCTTC
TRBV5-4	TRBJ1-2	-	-	CASSQDRYGYTF	TGTGCCAGCAGCCAGGACCGCTATGGCTACACCTTC
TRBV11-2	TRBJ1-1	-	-	CASSAQENTEAFF	TGTGCCAGCAGCGCCCAGGAGAACACTGAAGCTTTCTTT
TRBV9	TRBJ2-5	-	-	CASSLRGRFETQYF	TGTGCCAGCAGCCTCCGGGGGCGGTTTGAGACCCAGTACTTC
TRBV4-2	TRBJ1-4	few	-	CASSQDSHRELFF	TGTGCCAGCAGCCAAGATAGCCACAGGGAGTTGTTTTTT
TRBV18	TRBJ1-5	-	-	CASSPEDGVYQPQHF	TGTGCCAGCTCACCAGAGGACGGGGTCTATCAGCCCCAGCATTTT
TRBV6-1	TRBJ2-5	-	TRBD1	CASSEPGQGVETQYF	TGTGCCAGCAGCGAACCGGGACAGGGGGTGGAGACCCAGTACTTC
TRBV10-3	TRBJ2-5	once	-	CASSPDRIQETQYF	TGTGCCAGCAGCCCAGACAGGATCCAAGAGACCCAGTACTTC
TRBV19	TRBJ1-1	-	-	CASSMVTDTEAFF	TGTGCCAGTAGTATGGTGACAGACACTGAAGCTTTCTTT
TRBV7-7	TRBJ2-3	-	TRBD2	CASSSGLAGGTDTQYF	TGTGCTAGCAGCTCCGGACTAGCGGGGGGCACAGATACGCAGTATTTT
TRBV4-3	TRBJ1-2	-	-	CASSQEDFGPPGYTF	TGCGCCAGCAGCCAAGAGGATTTCGGCCCTCCGGGCTACACCTTC
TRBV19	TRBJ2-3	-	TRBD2	CASSRGGENTDTQYF	TGTGCCAGTAGTCGGGGGGGCGAAAACACAGATACGCAGTATTTT
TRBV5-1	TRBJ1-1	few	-	CASSFEGSNTEAFF	TGCGCCAGCAGCTTCGAGGGTTCGAACACTGAAGCTTTCTTT
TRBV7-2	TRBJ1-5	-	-	CASSPGYGSLRNQPQHF	TGTGCCAGCAGCCCCGGCTACGGATCTTTACGCAATCAGCCCCAGCATTTT
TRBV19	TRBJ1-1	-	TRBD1	CASSITGVNTEAFF	TGTGCCAGTAGTATCACAGGGGTGAACACTGAAGCTTTCTTT
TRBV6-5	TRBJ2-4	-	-	CASSLQGGGDIQYF	TGTGCCAGCAGTCTCCAGGGGGGAGGTGACATTCAGTACTTC
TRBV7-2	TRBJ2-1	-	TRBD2	CASSLVGGYNEQFF	TGTGCCAGCAGCTTAGTGGGGGGGTACAATGAGCAGTTCTTC
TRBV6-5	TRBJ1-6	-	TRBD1	CASSRLGQGGSPLHF	TGTGCCAGCAGTCGATTGGGACAGGGAGGTTCACCCCTCCACTTT
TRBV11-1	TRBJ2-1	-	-	CASISGGSYNEQFF	TGTGCCAGCATCTCCGGGGGCTCCTACAATGAGCAGTTCTTC
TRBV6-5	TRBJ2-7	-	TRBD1	CASSMGGQGHYEQYF	TGTGCCAGCAGTATGGGGGGACAGGGGCATTACGAGCAGTACTTC
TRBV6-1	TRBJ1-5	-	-	CASSERGNSQPQHF	TGTGCCAGCAGTGAACGGGGAAATAGTCAGCCCCAGCATTTT
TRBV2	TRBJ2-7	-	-	CASSLDSSYEQYF	TGTGCCAGCAGTCTTGACAGCTCCTACGAGCAGTACTTC
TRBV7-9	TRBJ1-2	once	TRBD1	CASSLSLGTGGRHGYTF	TGTGCCAGCAGCTTAAGCCTCGGGACAGGTGGCCGCCATGGCTACACCTTC
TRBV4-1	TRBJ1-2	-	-	CASSPLFGAGPSYGYTF	TGCGCCAGCAGCCCCCTCTTTGGTGCAGGCCCCTCCTATGGCTACACCTTC
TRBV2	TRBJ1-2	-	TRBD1	CASRTFGGQGDGYTF	TGTGCCAGCAGAACCTTTGGGGGACAGGGAGATGGCTACACCTTC
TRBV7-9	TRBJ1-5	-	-	CASSPSNQPQHF	TGTGCCAGCAGCCCAAGCAATCAGCCCCAGCATTTT
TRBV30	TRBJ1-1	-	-	CAWSLTSRTEAFF	TGTGCCTGGAGTCTGACATCCAGGACTGAAGCTTTCTTT
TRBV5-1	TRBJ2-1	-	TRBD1	CASSSTGTVYNEQFF	TGCGCCAGCAGCTCGACCGGGACAGTTTACAATGAGCAGTTCTTC
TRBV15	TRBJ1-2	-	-	CATSRDLIIVGGATYGYTF	TGTGCCACCAGCAGAGATCTAATTATAGTAGGAGGGGCAACCTATGGCTACACCTTC